The clone carrying this TCR beta chain showed up just a few times. Its antigen is still unknown. This record comes from a study of cytomegalovirus exposure and HLA in healthy donors. Overall study findings and caveats: More than 150 TCR beta chains were listed as cytomegalovirus-associated.

Assay used: immunoSEQ multiplex PCR; TCRdb lists only in-frame clones, some missing. The sample lists about 330,000 clones; approximately 90% were seen once. While the first cohort had fewer than 850 subjects, the donors belonged to the separate validation cohort of about 130 subjects. The TCR was taken from a woman in her 30s in good health and CMV-seropositive. Input material: PBMCs.

The CDR3 nucleotides read TGTGCCACCAGCCATCTCGGGGGCTACACCTTC. It codes for CATSHLGGYTF. The chain carries TRBV15 and TRBJ1-2; D uncertain. Trimming left V 5 bases short and J 8 bases short, with 9 bases between. The CDR3 is 11 amino acids. Germline loops: CDR1 LNHNV, CDR2 YYDKDF (reference sequence).